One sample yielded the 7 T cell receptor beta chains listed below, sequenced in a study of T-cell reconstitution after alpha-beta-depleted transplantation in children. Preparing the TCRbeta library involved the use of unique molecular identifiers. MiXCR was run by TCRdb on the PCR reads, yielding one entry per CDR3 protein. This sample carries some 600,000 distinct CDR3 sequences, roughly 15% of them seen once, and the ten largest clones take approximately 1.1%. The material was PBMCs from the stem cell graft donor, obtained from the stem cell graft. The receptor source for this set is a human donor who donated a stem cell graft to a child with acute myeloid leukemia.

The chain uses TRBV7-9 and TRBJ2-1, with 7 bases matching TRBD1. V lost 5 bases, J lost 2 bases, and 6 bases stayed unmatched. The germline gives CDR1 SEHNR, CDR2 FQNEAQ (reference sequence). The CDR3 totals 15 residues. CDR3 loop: CASSPGQSAYNEQFF. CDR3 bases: TGTGCCAGCAGCCCGGGACAGTCAGCCTACAATGAGCAGTTCTTC.

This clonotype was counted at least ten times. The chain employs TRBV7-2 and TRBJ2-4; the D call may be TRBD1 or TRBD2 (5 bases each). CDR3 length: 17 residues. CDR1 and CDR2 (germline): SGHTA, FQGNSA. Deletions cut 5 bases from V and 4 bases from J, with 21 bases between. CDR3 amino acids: CASSQDDWETVKNIQYF. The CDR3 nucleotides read TGTGCCAGCAGCCAGGATGACTGGGAGACAGTGAAAAACATTCAGTACTTC. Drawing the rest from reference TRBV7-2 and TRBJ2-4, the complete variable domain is GAGVSQSPSNKVTEKGKDVELRCDPISGHTALYWYRQSLGQGLEFLIYFQGNSAPDKSGLPSDRFSAERTGGSVSTLTIQRTQQEDSAVYLCASSQDDWETVKNIQYFGAGTRLSVL.

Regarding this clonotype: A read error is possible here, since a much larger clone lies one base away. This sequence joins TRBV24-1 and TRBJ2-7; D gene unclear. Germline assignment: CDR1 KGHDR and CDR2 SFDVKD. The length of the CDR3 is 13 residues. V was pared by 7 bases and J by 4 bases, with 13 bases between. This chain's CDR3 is CATSSRARYEQYF. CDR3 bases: TGTGCCACCAGCTCCCGGGCTCGGTACGAGCAGTACTTC.

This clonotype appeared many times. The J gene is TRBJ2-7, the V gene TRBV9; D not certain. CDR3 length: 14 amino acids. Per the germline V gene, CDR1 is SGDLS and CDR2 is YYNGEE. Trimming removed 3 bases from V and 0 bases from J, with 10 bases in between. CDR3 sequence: CASSGGLSSYEQYF. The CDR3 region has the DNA TGTGCCAGCAGCGGCGGTCTAAGCTCCTACGAGCAGTACTTC.

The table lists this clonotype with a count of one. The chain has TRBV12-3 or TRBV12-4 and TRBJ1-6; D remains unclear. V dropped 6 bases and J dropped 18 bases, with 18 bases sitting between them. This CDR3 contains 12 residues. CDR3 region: CASRIAVGYPHF. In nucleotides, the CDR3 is TGTGCCAGCAGGATTGCCGTGGGCTACCCCCACTTT.

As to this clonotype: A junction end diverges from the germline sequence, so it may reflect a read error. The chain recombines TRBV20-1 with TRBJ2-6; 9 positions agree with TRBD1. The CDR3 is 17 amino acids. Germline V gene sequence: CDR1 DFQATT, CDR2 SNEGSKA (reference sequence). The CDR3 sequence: CSTREGQGYSGANVLTF. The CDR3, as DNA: TGCAGTACTAGAGAGGGACAGGGTTACTCTGGGGCCAACGTCCTGACTTTC.

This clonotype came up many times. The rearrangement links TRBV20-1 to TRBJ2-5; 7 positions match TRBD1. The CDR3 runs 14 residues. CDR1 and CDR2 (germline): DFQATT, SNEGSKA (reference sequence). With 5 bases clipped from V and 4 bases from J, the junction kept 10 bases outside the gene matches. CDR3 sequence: CSAAPGQSIETQYF. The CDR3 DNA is TGCAGTGCTGCCCCGGGACAGTCCATAGAGACCCAGTACTTC.